This TCR beta chain is from a study of regulatory T cells in long-lasting Graves disease. The CDR3 is made up of 14 amino acids. With 3 bases removed from V and 2 bases from J, the gap between germline ends came to 11 bases. Germline V CDR1 and CDR2: MNHEY, SVGAGI. Documented time point: newly diagnosed GD, antithyroid drugs for less than 3 months. PBMC RNA served as the TCR library source. Peripheral blood, approximately 9 milliliters per patient, was collected in EDTA tubes. Libraries of TCR beta came from iRepertoire HTBI primers plus Arm-PCR of CDR3 regions. MiXCR, run by TCRdb on the multiplex PCR reads, gives a single entry per CDR3 protein. The data hold approximately 390,000 distinct CDR3 sequences, with under 20% observed a single time. These same records also appear under a second study, on T cells in Graves' hyperthyroidism and ophthalmopathy. That paper adds: The study based diagnoses on clinical symptoms, serum thyroxine and TRAb, thyroid ultrasound and orbital computed tomography.

This chain links TRBV6-5 with TRBJ2-7, with unresolved D. The starting material was peripheral blood mononuclear cells (PBMCs), obtained at new diagnosis, from a patient treated with antithyroid drugs. The clonotype originates from a woman between 18 and 29 years old with Graves disease. CDR3 DNA: TGTGCCAGCAGTTATGCGCACGTTGCCTACGAGCAGTACTTC. As protein: CASSYAHVAYEQYF.